These 9 T cell receptor beta chains were sequenced from one sample in a study of cytomegalovirus exposure and HLA in healthy donors. 60 Vbeta and 13 Jbeta primers were used in PCR. Only in-frame clones appear in the TCRdb table, and some are missing; sequencing was by immunoSEQ multiplex PCR. This sample has some 160,000 clones; around 73% occur once, and the top ten carry more than 1.4%. The material sequenced was PBMCs. The receptor source for this set is a male donor in good health and CMV-seronegative.

The chain is built from TRBV7-2 and TRBJ1-5; the match to TRBD1 covers 7 bases. The CDR3 covers 16 residues. Germline CDR1 is SGHTA and CDR2 is FQGNSA. With V trimmed by 5 bases and J by 2 bases, 9 bases remained unmatched. The CDR3 is CASSRRQGTGNQPQHF. CDR3 bases: TGTGCCAGCAGCCGAAGACAGGGTACGGGCAATCAGCCCCAGCATTTT.

The V call is TRBV7-2, the J call TRBJ2-1, with TRBD2 identical over 8 bases. Germline CDR1 is SGHTA and CDR2 is FQGNSA. CDR3 length: 13 amino acids. Trimming at V came to 5 bases and at J to 9 bases, leaving 6 bases not matched to a gene. CDR3 DNA: TGTGCCAGCAGCCCCCCTAGCGGGCTTGAGCAGTTCTTC. Its protein product is CASSPPSGLEQFF. Full variable domain (rest looked up from reference TRBV7-2 and TRBJ2-1): GAGVSQSPSNKVTEKGKDVELRCDPISGHTALYWYRQSLGQGLEFLIYFQGNSAPDKSGLPSDRFSAERTGGSVSTLTIQRTQQEDSAVYLCASSPPSGLEQFFGPGTRLTVL.

A few counts support this clone. The chain employs TRBV28 and TRBJ1-5; D is unclear. Germline assignment: CDR1 MDHEN and CDR2 SYDVKM. The CDR3 contains 14 residues. Between the trimmed V and J ends, which lost 7 bases and 2 bases, there was a span of 12 bases. The CDR3 loop is CASKTRFGNQPQHF. The CDR3 DNA reads as TGTGCCAGCAAGACGAGGTTTGGCAATCAGCCCCAGCATTTT.

The chain links TRBV5-4 to TRBJ1-5; TRBD1 is a possible D gene (5 bases). The CDR3 totals 14 residues. CDR1 and CDR2 from the germline V gene are SGHNT and YYREEE (reference sequence). V lost 2 bases to trimming and J lost 6 bases, with 12 bases between them. The CDR3: CASSLGGTGQPQHF. The CDR3 coding sequence is TGTGCCAGCAGCTTAGGCGGGACCGGTCAGCCCCAGCATTTT.

The sample holds a few counts of this clone. The V and J genes are TRBV4-2 and TRBJ2-5, with D possibly being TRBD2 (5 bases). The CDR3 sequence is 14 residues long. Trimming removed 0 bases at V and 5 bases at J, with 10 bases between. Germline values: CDR1 LGHNA, CDR2 YNFKEQ. The CDR3 bases are TGTGCCAGCAGCCAAGATTCGGAGCGGGAGACCCAGTACTTC. Its translation is CASSQDSERETQYF.

The CDR3 DNA is TGTGCCAGCAGCTTAGCTAGCGGGAGGGAAGAGGGGCAGTACTTC. Translation: CASSLASGREEGQYF. V and J are TRBV7-8 and TRBJ2-7; TRBD2 matches 11 bases. The CDR3 has 15 residues. Germline V CDR1 and CDR2: SGHVS, FQNEAQ. J was trimmed by 9 bases and V by 0 bases; bases with no gene match: 7.

The gene calls are TRBV7-8 and TRBJ1-1, with D unclear. The CDR3 consists of 14 residues. Germline V gives CDR1 SGHVS, CDR2 FQNEAQ. Between the trimmed V and J ends, which lost 4 bases and 3 bases, there was a span of 12 bases. CDR3 residues: CASSSDGRDTEAFF. The CDR3 region has the DNA TGTGCCAGCAGCTCTGATGGGCGGGACACTGAAGCTTTCTTT.

The chain uses TRBV6-6 and TRBJ2-5; no definite D call. Germline-derived CDR1 and CDR2 are MNHNY and SVGAGI (reference sequence). V was trimmed by 7 bases and J by 2 bases, leaving 11 bases between them. CDR3 length equals 13 residues. CDR3: CASNTQAQETQYF. The DNA for the CDR3 is TGTGCCAGCAATACGCAGGCACAAGAGACCCAGTACTTC.

This clone was recorded a few times. The chain couples TRBV7-8 to TRBJ2-1; 12 nucleotides agree with TRBD2. Trimming at V came to 5 bases and at J to 7 bases, leaving 6 bases not matched to a gene. The CDR3 totals 15 residues. Germline CDR1 reads SGHVS; CDR2 reads FQNEAQ. The CDR3 nucleotides are TGTGCCAGCAGCCCGGGACTAGCGGGTTGGAATGAGCAGTTCTTC. Protein: CASSPGLAGWNEQFF. Variable domain in full (rest from reference TRBV7-8 and TRBJ2-1): GAGVSQSPRYKVAKRGQDVALRCDPISGHVSLFWYQQALGQGPEFLTYFQNEAQLDKSGLPSDRFFAERPEGSVSTLKIQRTQQEDSAVYLCASSPGLAGWNEQFFGPGTRLTVL.